What follows is one TCR beta chain and its context. These data are taken from a study of T cell responses to AZD1222 COVID-19 vaccine. Germline CDR1 reads SGHTA; CDR2 reads FQGTGA. V lost 1 base, J lost 6 bases, and 16 bases lay in between. The CDR3 has 16 amino acids. Profiling relied on immunoSEQ multiplex PCR, and the TCRdb table lists in-frame clones only, not all of them. The table records fewer than 120,000 clones, roughly 90% of them present only once. The rearrangement joins TRBV7-3 to TRBJ2-1; tentative D call: TRBD2 (5 bases). This TCR was recovered from an adult who received the AZD1222 COVID-19 vaccine. This material consisted of peripheral blood, taken 28 days after the second AZD1222 dose. The CDR3 region is CASSLNAGEGSNEQFF. In DNA, the CDR3 is TGTGCCAGCAGCTTAAACGCGGGCGAGGGTAGCAATGAGCAGTTCTTC. The complete variable domain, with remaining parts taken from reference TRBV7-3 and TRBJ2-1, reads GAGVSQTPSNKVTEKGKYVELRCDPISGHTALYWYRQSLGQGPEFLIYFQGTGAADDSGLPNDRFFAVRPEGSVSTLKIQRTERGDSAVYLCASSLNAGEGSNEQFFGPGTRLTVL.